This TCR beta chain was documented in a study of cytomegalovirus exposure and HLA in healthy donors. Study-level background: Among the 400 or so donors who were genotyped, 81% fell in the genetic ancestry cluster that is associated with self-reported Caucasian donors.

The CDR3 length is 17 residues. Germline trimming cut 0 bases from V and 9 bases from J; bases unmatched to any gene: 9. Germline V gene sequence: CDR1 MGHRA, CDR2 YSYEKL. Use of 60 Vbeta and 13 Jbeta primers characterized the PCR. The method was immunoSEQ multiplex PCR; TCRdb's version includes in-frame clones alone and lacks a portion of them. The table records some 150,000 clones, 64% of them present only once. This clone was seen only a few times. Its specificity is not known. Study-wide results and limits: Listed as cytomegalovirus-associated were more than 150 TCR beta chains.

The sample taken for sequencing was PBMCs. This rearrangement joins TRBV4-1 to TRBJ1-6; 9 bases fit TRBD1. This clonotype originated in a woman under 40 in good health and CMV-seropositive. The CDR3 reads CASSQEGAGQGRSPLHF. CDR3 nucleotide sequence: TGCGCCAGCAGCCAAGAAGGGGCCGGACAGGGGCGTTCACCCCTCCACTTT.